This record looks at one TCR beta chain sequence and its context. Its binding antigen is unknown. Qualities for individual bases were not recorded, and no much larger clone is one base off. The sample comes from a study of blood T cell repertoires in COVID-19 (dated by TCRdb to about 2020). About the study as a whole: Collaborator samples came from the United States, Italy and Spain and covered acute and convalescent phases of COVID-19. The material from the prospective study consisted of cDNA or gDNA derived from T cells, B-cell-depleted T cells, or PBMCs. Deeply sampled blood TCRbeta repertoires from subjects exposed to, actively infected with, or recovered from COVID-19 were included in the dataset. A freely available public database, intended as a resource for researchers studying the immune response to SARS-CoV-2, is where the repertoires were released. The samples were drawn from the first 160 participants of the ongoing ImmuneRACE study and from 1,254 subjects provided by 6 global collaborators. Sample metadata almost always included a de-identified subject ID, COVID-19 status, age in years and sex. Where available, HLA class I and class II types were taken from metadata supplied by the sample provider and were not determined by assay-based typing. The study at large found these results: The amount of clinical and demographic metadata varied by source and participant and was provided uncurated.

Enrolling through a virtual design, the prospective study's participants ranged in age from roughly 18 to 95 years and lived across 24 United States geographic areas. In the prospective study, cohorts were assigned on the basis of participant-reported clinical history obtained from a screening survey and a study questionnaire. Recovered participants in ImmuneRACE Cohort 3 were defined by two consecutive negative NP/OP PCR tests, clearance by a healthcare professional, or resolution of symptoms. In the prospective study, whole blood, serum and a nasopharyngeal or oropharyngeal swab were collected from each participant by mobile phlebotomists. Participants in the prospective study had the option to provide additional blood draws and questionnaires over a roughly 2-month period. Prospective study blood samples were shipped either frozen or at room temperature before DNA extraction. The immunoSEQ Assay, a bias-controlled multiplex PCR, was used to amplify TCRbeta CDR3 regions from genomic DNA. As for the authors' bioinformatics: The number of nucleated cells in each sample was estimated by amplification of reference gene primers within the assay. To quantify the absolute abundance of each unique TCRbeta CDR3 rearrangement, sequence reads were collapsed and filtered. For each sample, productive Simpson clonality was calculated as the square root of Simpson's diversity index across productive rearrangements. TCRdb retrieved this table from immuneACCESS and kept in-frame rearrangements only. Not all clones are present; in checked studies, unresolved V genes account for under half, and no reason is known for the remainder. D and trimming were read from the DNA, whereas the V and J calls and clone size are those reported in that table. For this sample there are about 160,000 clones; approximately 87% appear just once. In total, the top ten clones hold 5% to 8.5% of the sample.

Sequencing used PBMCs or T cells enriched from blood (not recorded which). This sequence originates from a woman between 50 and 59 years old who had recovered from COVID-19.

In nucleotides, the sequence is TGTGCCAGTAGTTTCGGGACAGATAGCAATCAGCCCCAGCATTTT. Its protein reads: CASSFGTDSNQPQHF. Here the chain combines TRBV19 and TRBJ1-5, and TRBD1 aligns with 7 junction nucleotides. Taken from cysteine to phenylalanine, the CDR3 has 15 residues. The CDR3 DNA has 45 bases and is translated from base 1. From V the trimming removes 5 bases and from J it removes 0 bases, while the gene matches leave 4 bases of the junction unaccounted for. The germline V gene (reference sequence) specifies LNHDA as CDR1 and SQIVND as CDR2.